Below, 18 T cell receptor beta chains from the same sample are listed, as sequenced in a study of CD8 T cells in ankylosing spondylitis. From the 5' RACE reads, TCRdb called clonotypes with MiXCR, one entry per CDR3 protein. Among approximately 290,000 distinct CDR3 sequences listed, around 20% were seen once. Sequenced sample: blood, either unsorted or a sorted T cell fraction (not recorded which). Source of these receptors: a female donor with ankylosing spondylitis or in good health (not recorded which).

CDR3 protein: CASSLRTGGTYGANVLTF. The CDR3 DNA is TGTGCCAGCAGCTTACGGACAGGGGGGACGTACGGGGCCAACGTCCTGACTTTC. The rearrangement links TRBV11-2 to TRBJ2-6; 10 bases are a match to TRBD1. V lost 2 bases, J lost 4 bases, and 8 bases stayed unmatched. CDR1 SGHAT and CDR2 FQNNGV come from the germline V gene. The CDR3 has 18 residues.

This chain uses TRBV12-3 or TRBV12-4 with TRBJ2-7, with 13 bases lining up with TRBD2. With 4 bases clipped from V and 2 bases from J, the junction kept 5 bases outside the gene matches. The CDR3 consists of 16 residues. CDR3 DNA sequence: TGTGCCAGCAGTTGGGGGACTAGCGGGGCGGCCTACGAGCAGTACTTC. Encoded protein: CASSWGTSGAAYEQYF.

This clonotype has just a few counts. The rearrangement links TRBV9 to TRBJ2-2; 9 bases are a match to TRBD1. The CDR3 has 15 residues. Germline values: CDR1 SGDLS, CDR2 YYNGEE. Losses at the gene ends were 4 bases for V and 7 bases for J; bases not matched to a gene: 8. CDR3 bases: TGTGCCAGCAGCCCCTGGGGACAGGGTCTCGGGGAGCTGTTTTTT. Protein sequence: CASSPWGQGLGELFF.

This chain connects TRBV24-1 to TRBJ2-1, with a tentative D call TRBD1 (6 bases). V gave up 2 bases and J gave up 9 bases, with 13 bases separating them. In germline, CDR1 is KGHDR, CDR2 SFDVKD. This CDR3 comprises 14 residues. The CDR3 reads CATSDWSLGAEQFF. The CDR3 coding sequence is TGTGCCACCAGTGATTGGTCGCTGGGGGCTGAGCAGTTCTTC.

V is TRBV6-1 and J is TRBJ2-5; D assignment may be TRBD1 or TRBD2 (5 bases each). The germline V and J ends were trimmed by 5 bases and 5 bases, with 15 bases remaining between them. There are 14 residues in the CDR3. The germline CDR1 and CDR2 sequences are MNHNS and SASEGT. The CDR3 region has the DNA TGTGCCAGCAGTCCTGGGGGAAGCGACGAGACCCAGTACTTC. Amino acid sequence: CASSPGGSDETQYF.

This clonotype appeared a few times. This chain connects TRBV5-1 to TRBJ2-5; the D gene is possibly TRBD2 (6 bases). Germline V gene sequence: CDR1 SGHRS, CDR2 YFSETQ. The V gene lost 10 bases and the J gene lost 3 bases, with 19 bases spanning the gap. The CDR3 has 14 amino acids. The CDR3 region is CASQRSSGEETQYF. The CDR3 DNA reads as TGCGCCTCGCAGCGTAGTAGCGGCGAAGAGACCCAGTACTTC. Based on the CDR3 plus reference TRBV5-1 and TRBJ2-5, the full variable domain is KAGVTQTPRYLIKTRGQQVTLSCSPISGHRSVSWYQQTPGQGLQFLFEYFSETQRNKGNFPGRFSGRQFSNSRSEMNVSTLELGDSALYLCASQRSSGEETQYFGPGTRLLVL.

V usage is TRBV7-8 and J usage is TRBJ2-5, with D possibly TRBD2 on 5 matching bases. V was trimmed by 4 bases and J by 5 bases, leaving 14 bases between them. The CDR3 spans 14 residues. In germline, CDR1 is SGHVS, CDR2 FQNEAQ. The CDR3: CASSSYLTRETQYF. CDR3 DNA sequence: TGTGCCAGCAGCTCGTACTTAACTAGGGAGACCCAGTACTTC.

This chain connects TRBV30 to TRBJ2-2, with 11 bases aligning to TRBD2. CDR1 and CDR2 (germline): GTSNPN, SVGIG (reference sequence). The CDR3 totals 14 residues. The junction had 1 base not matched to a gene; V was cut back by 3 bases and J by 4 bases. The CDR3 loop reads CAWRLAGVTGELFF. The CDR3 coding sequence is TGTGCCTGGAGACTAGCGGGAGTCACCGGGGAGCTGTTTTTT.

This clonotype showed up just a few times. The chain carries TRBV5-1 and TRBJ2-7, with a possible D match to TRBD1 (5 bases). The CDR3 extends over 14 amino acids. Germline values: CDR1 SGHRS, CDR2 YFSETQ. With 0 bases removed from V and 0 bases from J, the gap between germline ends came to 7 bases. This CDR3 reads CASSLGQGSYEQYF. The CDR3 DNA reads as TGCGCCAGCAGCTTGGGCCAGGGCTCCTACGAGCAGTACTTC.

The gene calls are TRBV6-1 and TRBJ2-1; 7 bases are shared with TRBD2. V gave up 6 bases and J gave up 16 bases; unmatched junction bases: 18. The CDR3 covers 14 residues. Per germline, CDR1 MNHNS and CDR2 SASEGT. The CDR3 here is CASRGTGTTPHVFF. CDR3 sequence (DNA): TGTGCCAGCAGGGGGACCGGGACTACCCCCCACGTCTTCTTC.

This clonotype has at least ten counts. The CDR3 DNA follows: TGCAGCGTCCCCCAGCGGGACGGGGAGACCCAGTACTTC. Protein product: CSVPQRDGETQYF. The chain uses TRBV29-1 and TRBJ2-5; 7 positions match TRBD2. The CDR3 runs to 13 residues. From germline, CDR1 is SQVTM and CDR2 ANQGSEA. After removal of 6 bases from V and 5 bases from J, the junction contained 9 bases not matched to a gene.

The chain has TRBV5-6 and TRBJ1-1; D gene uncertain. With 5 bases removed from V and 1 base from J, the gap between germline ends came to 9 bases. The CDR3 is 13 amino acids. Germline CDR1 is SGHDT and CDR2 is YYEEEE. Here the CDR3 reads CASRRMGNTEAFF. The CDR3 nucleotides are TGTGCCAGCAGACGAATGGGGAACACTGAAGCTTTCTTT.

This rearrangement joins TRBV6-2 or TRBV6-3 to TRBJ2-1; D perhaps matches TRBD1 (6 bases). Germline CDR1 reads MNHEY; CDR2 reads SVGEGT. V lost 8 bases and J 5 bases, leaving 13 bases between the germline ends. The CDR3 covers 13 residues. CDR3: CASSDRPNNEQFF. CDR3 bases: TGTGCCAGCTCGGACAGACCAAACAATGAGCAGTTCTTC.

The chain joins TRBV20-1 to TRBJ2-7; 11 bases match TRBD2. This CDR3 contains 15 residues. The V gene's germline CDR1 is DFQATT and CDR2 SNEGSKA (reference sequence). V shed 5 bases, J shed 2 bases, and the junction held 8 bases outside the gene matches. The CDR3 sequence is CSARTGTSGTYEQYF. CDR3 coding DNA: TGCAGTGCTCGTACCGGGACTAGCGGAACCTACGAGCAGTACTTC.

The V gene is TRBV20-1, the J gene TRBJ2-7, with D perhaps matching TRBD1 (6 bases). In germline, CDR1 is DFQATT, CDR2 SNEGSKA (reference sequence). The length of the CDR3 is 14 residues. The V gene lost 1 base and the J gene lost 3 bases, with 13 bases spanning the gap. CDR3 sequence: CSARATGYLYEQYF. As DNA, the CDR3 is TGCAGTGCTAGAGCGACAGGCTACCTCTACGAGCAGTACTTC.

Only a few counts were recorded for this clonotype. J is TRBJ2-5 and V is TRBV27; D gene ambiguous. Trimming cost V 4 bases and J 7 bases, with 13 bases left between them. Germline V gene sequence: CDR1 MNHEY, CDR2 SMNVEV (reference sequence). The CDR3 contains 13 residues. In DNA, the CDR3 is TGTGCCAGCAGTTCTTCAGGTTTCCGGACCCAGTACTTC. It specifies CASSSSGFRTQYF.

The chain carries TRBV4-3 and TRBJ2-2; the match to TRBD2 covers 11 bases. The germline V gene encodes CDR1 LGHNA and CDR2 YSLEER. This CDR3 has 18 amino acids. V lost 4 bases to trimming and J lost 0 bases; unmatched junction nucleotides: 7. CDR3 coding DNA: TGCGCCAGCAGCCTCAGTAATAGCGGGAGGGCGAACACCGGGGAGCTGTTTTTT. This encodes CASSLSNSGRANTGELFF.

This clonotype was counted only a few times. V and J are TRBV6-2 or TRBV6-3 and TRBJ1-2, with D possibly matching TRBD1 (6 bases). The CDR3 has 14 amino acids. Germline CDR1 and CDR2: MNHEY and SVGEGT. V was trimmed by 5 bases and J by 4 bases, leaving 14 bases between them. CDR3 in amino acids: CASSEDSWGYGYTF. The CDR3 DNA follows: TGTGCCAGCAGTGAGGACAGCTGGGGCTATGGCTACACCTTC.